The 17 T cell receptor beta chains below all came from one sample that was sequenced in a study of OX40 agonist ivuxolimab in advanced cancers. This table comes from immunoSEQ multiplex PCR, and its TCRdb copy is limited to in-frame clones, with some not included. Seen here are fewer than 14,000 clones, about three quarters observed once, and the top ten hold about 15%. The sample in question was CD4+ or CD8+ T cells sorted from blood, obtained in a trial of the OX40 agonist ivuxolimab. Receptors were obtained from an adult with an advanced solid tumor such as melanoma, head and neck, liver or kidney cancer.

Relative to its sample, this clone is medium-sized. The chain is built from TRBV6-5 and TRBJ2-3; D is possibly TRBD1 (5 bases). The CDR3 is 12 amino acids. Trimming removed 8 bases at V and 3 bases at J, with 9 bases between. Germline CDR1 reads MNHEY; CDR2 reads SVGAGI. CDR3 DNA: TGTGCCAGCGGGGCCCCTACAGATACGCAGTATTTT. Its protein is CASGAPTDTQYF.

The gene calls are TRBV29-1 and TRBJ1-1, with D tentatively TRBD1 (5 bases). Germline V gene data show CDR1 as SQVTM and CDR2 as ANQGSEA. The CDR3 loop spans 12 amino acids. Trimming took off 4 bases at V and 5 bases at J, with 11 bases between the two ends. Written as DNA, the CDR3 is TGCAGCGTTGGGGGGGGTTATACTGAAGCTTTCTTT. Translated, it gives CSVGGGYTEAFF. The whole variable domain, remainder taken from reference TRBV29-1 and TRBJ1-1, is SAVISQKPSRDICQRGTSLTIQCQVDSQVTMMFWYRQQPGQSLTLIATANQGSEATYESGFVIDKFPISRPNLTFSTLTVSNMSPEDSSIYLCSVGGGYTEAFFGQGTRLTVV.

This clone is classed as medium-sized. The chain carries TRBV2 and TRBJ2-7; D tentatively fits TRBD1 or TRBD2 (5 bases each). Trimming shortened V by 3 bases and J by 7 bases, and 16 bases separated the two germline ends. There are 14 residues in the CDR3. CDR1 and CDR2 (germline): SNHLY, FYNNEI. CDR3 amino acids: CASSDAGPQEEQYF. The CDR3 DNA follows: TGTGCCAGCAGTGATGCGGGCCCACAGGAAGAGCAGTACTTC. The variable domain in full, completed from reference TRBV2 and TRBJ2-7, reads EPEVTQTPSHQVTQMGQEVILRCVPISNHLYFYWYRQILGQKVEFLVSFYNNEISEKSEIFDDQFSVERPDGSNFTLKIRSTKLEDSAMYFCASSDAGPQEEQYFGPGTRLTVT.

The chain carries TRBV4-2 and TRBJ1-5; D is possibly TRBD1 (5 bases). The CDR3 consists of 14 residues. Trimming removed 3 bases at V and 0 bases at J, with 6 bases between. Germline loops: CDR1 LGHNA, CDR2 YNFKEQ. CDR3 DNA: TGTGCCAGCAGCCAGGGGGGTAGCAATCAGCCCCAGCATTTT. This encodes CASSQGGSNQPQHF.

In this sample, this clone turned up a few times. The V and J genes are TRBV10-2 and TRBJ2-7; no firm D call. This CDR3 is built from 15 residues. Trimming cost V 0 bases and J 0 bases, with 9 bases left between them. Per the germline V gene, CDR1 is WSHSY and CDR2 is SAAADI. The CDR3 DNA is TGCGCCAGCAGTGAGTCGAGCACAACCTCCTACGAGCAGTACTTC. Its translation: CASSESSTTSYEQYF.

The chain carries TRBV4-1 and TRBJ2-7, with TRBD1 identical over 10 bases. V was clipped by 3 bases and J by 4 bases; unmatched bases: 9. The CDR3 covers 16 residues. Germline CDR1 and CDR2: MGHRA and YSYEKL. CDR3: CASSHRGQGDVYEQYF. CDR3 nucleotide sequence: TGCGCCAGCAGCCACCGAGGACAGGGGGATGTTTACGAGCAGTACTTC.

The chain carries TRBV2 and TRBJ2-3; a weak D match, TRBD1 (7 bases). The germline V gene encodes CDR1 SNHLY and CDR2 FYNNEI. Between the trimmed V and J ends, which lost 6 bases and 2 bases, there was a span of 30 bases. CDR3 size: 20 residues. CDR3 in DNA: TGTGCCAGCAGCCCGGTTGGGGACAGAGTTCGGGAGAGCCTCACAGATACGCAGTATTTT. This translates into CASSPVGDRVRESLTDTQYF.

This rearrangement joins TRBV4-1 to TRBJ2-5, with TRBD1 matching over 11 bases. V was clipped by 3 bases and J by 4 bases; unmatched bases: 4. This CDR3 is 15 amino acids long. Germline assignment: CDR1 MGHRA and CDR2 YSYEKL. CDR3 sequence (DNA): TGCGCCAGCAGCCAGACCGGGACAGGGGGAGAGACCCAGTACTTC. Its protein is CASSQTGTGGETQYF.

The CDR3 reads CAWRTGYTGELFF. CDR3 in DNA: TGTGCCTGGAGGACAGGGTACACCGGGGAGCTGTTTTTT. V usage is TRBV30 and J usage is TRBJ2-2, with TRBD1 matching 7 bases. Unmatched junction bases numbered 1, after V lost 3 bases and J lost 3 bases. The CDR3 loop spans 13 amino acids. The germline CDR1 and CDR2 sequences are GTSNPN and SVGIG (reference sequence).

The rearrangement uses TRBV2 and TRBJ2-3; D is ambiguous. CDR3 length: 13 amino acids. The V gene lost 4 bases and the J gene lost 1 base, with 6 bases spanning the gap. CDR1 is SNHLY, CDR2 FYNNEI, per germline. The CDR3 DNA follows: TGTGCCAGCAGTGCCCTACGCACAGATACGCAGTATTTT. It translates to CASSALRTDTQYF.

This clone was found a few times. Other nucleotide sequences from this sample produce the same CDR3. The chain couples TRBV27 to TRBJ2-7; tentatively, D is TRBD2 (6 bases). Germline V gene lookup returns CDR1 MNHEY and CDR2 SMNVEV (reference sequence). This CDR3 is 12 amino acids long. Trimming stripped 1 base from V and 7 bases from J, with 8 bases between. CDR3 in amino acids: CASSLWGGEQYF. The CDR3 DNA sequence: TGTGCCAGCAGTTTATGGGGAGGAGAGCAGTACTTC.

This clone was counted once. V and J are TRBV11-2 and TRBJ1-1; TRBD1 is a possible D gene (5 bases). Germline lookup yields CDR1 SGHAT and CDR2 FQNNGV. The CDR3 totals 15 residues. Trimming removed 0 bases at V and 1 base at J, with 9 bases between. In DNA form, the CDR3 reads TGTGCCAGCAGCTTAGATCCAGGGCCGAACACTGAAGCTTTCTTT. As protein: CASSLDPGPNTEAFF.

This clone has a handful of counts. This chain joins TRBV7-6 and TRBJ2-7; D is unresolved. This CDR3 has 13 residues. Germline assignment: CDR1 SGHVS and CDR2 FNYEAQ. Trimming took 5 bases from V and 2 from J, leaving 10 bases between them. CDR3 coding DNA: TGTGCCAGCAGCAAAGTGGATGCCTACGAGCAGTACTTC. Protein sequence: CASSKVDAYEQYF.

The chain recombines TRBV9 with TRBJ2-7, with TRBD2 matching over 7 bases. From germline, CDR1 is SGDLS and CDR2 YYNGEE. The trim removed 2 bases at V and 0 bases at J, leaving 2 bases unmatched. This CDR3 is built from 14 residues. In DNA, the CDR3 is TGTGCCAGCAGCGTCGGGGGGAACTCCTACGAGCAGTACTTC. Its translation: CASSVGGNSYEQYF.

This sequence joins TRBV6-6 and TRBJ1-6; the match to TRBD1 covers 7 bases. The germline gives CDR1 MNHNY, CDR2 SVGAGI (reference sequence). The CDR3 runs to 14 residues. Germline trimming cut 5 bases from V and 8 bases from J; bases unmatched to any gene: 6. The CDR3 reads CASSLGGMDSPLHF. The CDR3 nucleotides are TGTGCCAGCAGTCTAGGGGGCATGGATTCACCCCTCCACTTT.

Written as DNA, the CDR3 is TGTGCCTGGGGAGACAGGGATTCTAGCACAGATACGCAGTATTTT. It is translated as CAWGDRDSSTDTQYF. V usage is TRBV30 and J usage is TRBJ2-3; 7 nucleotides match TRBD1. The CDR3 totals 15 residues. Trimming at V came to 5 bases and at J to 0 bases, leaving 8 bases not matched to a gene. From germline, CDR1 is GTSNPN and CDR2 SVGIG (reference sequence).

The chain carries TRBV9 and TRBJ2-7; D may match TRBD1 or TRBD2 (5 bases each). V was clipped by 0 bases and J by 2 bases, with 9 bases between them. This CDR3 region has 14 residues. Germline loops: CDR1 SGDLS, CDR2 YYNGEE. The CDR3, as DNA: TGTGCCAGCAGCGTAGACCTGGGGGCCTACGAGCAGTACTTC. Translation: CASSVDLGAYEQYF.